This T cell receptor beta chain was observed in a study of blood T cell repertoires in COVID-19. Looking at the study overall: Samples came from the United States, Italy and Spain, spanning acute and convalescent COVID-19. Sources were T cells, B-cell-depleted T cells, or PBMCs; the material itself was cDNA or gDNA.

Repertoires were generated with immunoSEQ multiplex PCR, while TCRdb's copy carries only in-frame clones and drops some. The table has about 70,000 clones, 87% seen once. CDR3 length: 15 residues. Per germline, CDR1 MNHEY and CDR2 SMNVEV (reference sequence). V lost 4 bases to trimming and J lost 1 base; unmatched junction nucleotides: 2. The material sequenced was peripheral blood. The source is a woman aged 18-29 years with acute or convalescent COVID-19. This chain links TRBV27 with TRBJ2-3; 10 bases are shared with TRBD2. CDR3 sequence: CASSYGTSGTDTQYF. The DNA of the CDR3 is TGTGCCAGCAGTTACGGGACTAGCGGCACAGATACGCAGTATTTT.